A single sample is the source of the 18 T cell receptor beta chains below, sequenced in a study of cytomegalovirus exposure and HLA in healthy donors. The PCR had 60 Vbeta and 13 Jbeta primers. The protocol was immunoSEQ multiplex PCR, while the TCRdb copy is restricted to in-frame clones and leaves out a portion. The sample records some 86,000 clones, around 79% being singletons. Material: PBMCs. The receptors come from a woman aged 40 to 49 in good health and CMV-seropositive.

The V and J genes are TRBV4-3 and TRBJ2-5, with TRBD2 matching over 12 bases. This CDR3 region has 20 residues. After removal of 1 base from V and 2 bases from J, the junction contained 14 bases not matched to a gene. CDR1 LGHNA and CDR2 YSLEER come from the germline V gene. Here the CDR3 reads CASSQALYGLAGRGQETQYF. The CDR3 DNA sequence: TGCGCCAGCAGCCAAGCGCTGTATGGACTAGCGGGAAGGGGGCAAGAGACCCAGTACTTC.

V usage is TRBV27 and J usage is TRBJ2-1; 9 bases line up with TRBD2. CDR3 length: 13 amino acids. Trimming took 5 bases from V and 15 from J; bases not matched to a gene: 11. The germline gives CDR1 MNHEY, CDR2 SMNVEV (reference sequence). The CDR3 coding sequence is TGTGCCAGCAGTCCCTTTGCGGGAGGGCGGCGGTTCTTC. It codes for CASSPFAGGRRFF.

V and J are TRBV5-1 and TRBJ1-1, with 7 bases aligning to TRBD1. J was trimmed by 3 bases and V by 2 bases; bases with no gene match: 7. Germline CDR1 SGHRS, CDR2 YFSETQ. This CDR3 contains 15 residues. This chain's CDR3 is CASSLQGRWDTEAFF. CDR3 DNA: TGCGCCAGCAGCTTACAGGGGCGCTGGGACACTGAAGCTTTCTTT.

The chain recombines TRBV29-1 with TRBJ2-3, with 9 bases identical to TRBD1. CDR3 length equals 14 residues. With 4 bases clipped from V and 3 bases from J, the junction kept 5 bases outside the gene matches. Germline CDR1 is SQVTM and CDR2 is ANQGSEA. The CDR3 region is CSVAGTGFTDTQYF. DNA of the CDR3: TGCAGCGTTGCCGGGACAGGGTTTACAGATACGCAGTATTTT.

V is TRBV28 and J is TRBJ2-5; TRBD2 agrees at 10 bases. The CDR3 totals 17 residues. J lost 7 bases, V lost 5 bases, and 16 bases had no gene match. Germline CDR1 MDHEN, CDR2 SYDVKM. The CDR3 coding sequence is TGTGCCAGCAGTCCCCCCCGGGATAGCGGGAGGATTGGGACCCAGTACTTC. It specifies CASSPPRDSGRIGTQYF.

The chain joins TRBV10-1 to TRBJ2-1, with a weak D call TRBD1 (5 bases). CDR3 length equals 16 residues. Germline V gene lookup returns CDR1 WNHNN and CDR2 SYGVQD (reference sequence). V was cut by 0 bases and J by 3 bases, with 12 bases left in between. The CDR3 DNA reads as TGCGCCAGCAGTGAGTCGGGCAGGGTTGACTACAATGAGCAGTTCTTC. It yields the protein CASSESGRVDYNEQFF.

The CDR3 DNA is TGTGCCAGCAGCTTGGGTCCAGGCCCCTACGAGCAGTACTTC. This translates into CASSLGPGPYEQYF. The gene calls are TRBV5-8 and TRBJ2-5; D gene unclear. The J call may not be correct, given that the DNA end is closer to TRBJ2-7. The CDR3 loop spans 14 amino acids. Germline V CDR1 and CDR2: SGHTS, YDEGEE.

The chain links TRBV5-5 to TRBJ2-7, with D uncertain. V lost 0 bases and J 0 bases, leaving 10 bases between the germline ends. There are 15 residues in the CDR3. CDR1 SGHKS and CDR2 YYEKEE come from the germline V gene (reference sequence). The CDR3 loop is CASSLDPGSSYEQYF. CDR3 DNA sequence: TGTGCCAGCAGCTTGGACCCAGGTAGCTCCTACGAGCAGTACTTC.

The rearrangement uses TRBV11-2 and TRBJ1-1, with TRBD1 matching over 7 bases. The ends lost 0 bases at V and 0 bases at J; junction bases unmatched: 7. Germline V CDR1 and CDR2: SGHAT, FQNNGV. The CDR3 loop spans 17 amino acids. The CDR3 nucleotides read TGTGCCAGCAGCTTAGATTTAGTAGGACAGGTGAACACTGAAGCTTTCTTT. It specifies CASSLDLVGQVNTEAFF.

This clone was seen a handful of times. V gene TRBV14 combines with J gene TRBJ1-1; D gene ambiguous. In germline, CDR1 is SGHDN, CDR2 FVKESK. CDR3 length: 14 residues. V was clipped by 1 base and J by 5 bases, with 11 bases between them. Here the CDR3 reads CASSQAGYGTEAFF. The CDR3 nucleotides are TGTGCCAGCAGCCAAGCGGGGTACGGAACTGAAGCTTTCTTT.

V gene TRBV19 combines with J gene TRBJ2-5; a possible D gene is TRBD2 (6 bases). Trimming stripped 3 bases from V and 1 base from J, with 18 bases between. CDR1 is LNHDA and CDR2 is SQIVND in the germline V gene (reference sequence). This CDR3 is built from 17 residues. The CDR3 region has the DNA TGTGCCAGTAGTATTGCTTGGCGGGACCCACCCCAAGAGACCCAGTACTTC. Its protein is CASSIAWRDPPQETQYF.

This clone was seen only a few times. The chain carries TRBV10-3 and TRBJ1-5; no firm D call. The V and J ends lost 8 bases and 1 base respectively, with 6 bases between them. This CDR3 has 12 residues. The germline V gene encodes CDR1 ENHRY and CDR2 SYGVKD. The CDR3 protein is CAIGQSNQPQHF. As DNA, the CDR3 is TGTGCCATCGGCCAAAGCAATCAGCCCCAGCATTTT.

CDR3 sequence: CASSSPMGGLAGGDNEQFF. The CDR3 coding sequence is TGTGCCAGCAGCTCCCCCATGGGGGGACTAGCGGGGGGCGACAATGAGCAGTTCTTC. The chain links TRBV7-9 to TRBJ2-1, with TRBD2 matching over 15 bases. The CDR3 consists of 19 residues. After removal of 4 bases from V and 5 bases from J, the junction contained 12 bases not matched to a gene. Germline V gene sequence: CDR1 SEHNR, CDR2 FQNEAQ (reference sequence).

CDR3 loop: CASSVVAGSTDTQYF. DNA for the CDR3: TGTGCCAGCAGCGTAGTTGCGGGGAGCACAGATACGCAGTATTTT. The genes are TRBV9 and TRBJ2-3; a weak D match, TRBD2 (6 bases). The CDR3 is 15 residues long. The germline V gene has CDR1 SGDLS and CDR2 YYNGEE. Trimming cost V 0 bases and J 0 bases, with 8 bases left between them.

V and J are TRBV29-1 and TRBJ2-5, with D perhaps matching TRBD1 (5 bases). The DNA matches TRBJ2-7 better at its end, which makes the J call doubtful. Germline V gene lookup returns CDR1 SQVTM and CDR2 ANQGSEA. The CDR3 loop spans 12 amino acids. This CDR3 reads CSVAREGYEQYF. The CDR3 region has the DNA TGCAGCGTTGCCAGGGAAGGCTACGAGCAGTACTTC.

The chain uses TRBV2 and TRBJ1-1; no definite D call. V lost 11 bases, J lost 6 bases, and 13 bases lay in between. The CDR3 consists of 11 residues. CDR1 is SNHLY, CDR2 FYNNEI, per germline. The CDR3 DNA is TGTGCCCTAAGCGGGCAGGCTGAAGCTTTCTTT. This encodes CALSGQAEAFF.

The J gene is TRBJ2-2, the V gene TRBV19, with no clear D. V lost 8 bases to trimming and J lost 1 base, with 8 bases between them. Germline values: CDR1 LNHDA, CDR2 SQIVND (reference sequence). This CDR3 contains 13 residues. CDR3 nucleotides: TGTGCCAGTGTGACACGGAACACCGGGGAGCTGTTTTTT. It yields the protein CASVTRNTGELFF. The variable domain in full, with the rest retrieved from reference TRBV19 and TRBJ2-2, is DGGITQSPKYLFRKEGQNVTLSCEQNLNHDAMYWYRQDPGQGLRLIYYSQIVNDFQKGDIAEGYSVSREKKESFPLTVTSAQKNPTAFYLCASVTRNTGELFFGEGSRLTVL.

This sequence joins TRBV5-6 and TRBJ2-1, with D tentatively TRBD2 (5 bases). Trimming stripped 6 bases from V and 1 base from J, with 8 bases between. CDR3 length equals 13 residues. Germline CDR1 and CDR2: SGHDT and YYEEEE. The CDR3 DNA reads TGTGCCAGCATCCGGGGTTCCTACAATGAGCAGTTCTTC. Its translation: CASIRGSYNEQFF.